This entry lists 4 T cell receptor beta chains sequenced from one sample in a study of T cell responses to AZD1222 COVID-19 vaccine. Here immunoSEQ multiplex PCR was the method, and the copy in TCRdb shows in-frame clones only, minus some. This repertoire shows 90,000 to 150,000 clones, 80% to 90% found once; its top ten account for 2.4%. The source was peripheral blood, collected on day 0 of AZD1222 vaccination. All receptors derive from an adult in good health.

The chain uses TRBV29-1 and TRBJ2-7; either TRBD1 or TRBD2 may fit D (7 bases each). CDR3 length: 15 residues. Germline CDR1 and CDR2: SQVTM and ANQGSEA. Trimming shortened V by 3 bases and J by 6 bases, and 21 bases separated the two germline ends. This CDR3 is CSVEAPTGRASEQYF. CDR3 bases: TGCAGCGTTGAGGCACCGACAGGGAGGGCCTCCGAGCAGTACTTC.

V and J are TRBV5-4 and TRBJ1-2; 7 nucleotides align to TRBD1. Per the germline V gene, CDR1 is SGHNT and CDR2 is YYREEE (reference sequence). Germline trimming cut 0 bases from V and 3 bases from J; bases unmatched to any gene: 8. The CDR3 has 16 residues. The CDR3, as DNA: TGTGCCAGCAGCTTGGATATAGGGGACAGATACTATGGCTACACCTTC. It codes for CASSLDIGDRYYGYTF.

The chain joins TRBV29-1 to TRBJ1-2, with D unclear. This CDR3 region has 11 residues. CDR1 is SQVTM and CDR2 is ANQGSEA in the germline V gene. Deletions cut 0 bases from V and 8 bases from J, with 7 bases between. CDR3 region: CSVEDVGGYTF. CDR3 DNA sequence: TGCAGCGTTGAAGATGTAGGCGGCTACACCTTC.

The chain employs TRBV3-1 (or the pseudogene TRBV3-2) and TRBJ2-1, with 9 bases fitting TRBD2. Germline V gene lookup returns CDR1 LGHDT and CDR2 YNNKEL (reference sequence). The ends lost 0 bases at V and 10 bases at J; junction bases unmatched: 4. This CDR3 has 14 amino acids. In DNA, the CDR3 is TGTGCCAGCAGCCAAGATTGGCTAGCGGGGGAGCAGTTCTTC. This codes for CASSQDWLAGEQFF.